Listed here is a single T cell receptor beta chain. Its antigen is not known. TCRdb keeps only in-frame clones here, not all; method: immunoSEQ multiplex PCR. The sample consists of 45,000 to 65,000 clones, roughly nine tenths of them appearing once. These data are taken from a study of cytomegalovirus exposure and HLA in healthy donors. Background on the study: The approximately 120 validation repertoires used the same platform as the 666 first-cohort repertoires, a later analysis reported.

General study points: It was approximately 160 TCR beta chains that were listed as cytomegalovirus-associated.

V gave up 2 bases and J gave up 3 bases, with 23 bases separating them. Germline V gene sequence: CDR1 MNHEY, CDR2 SMNVEV (reference sequence). The CDR3 has 19 amino acids. This receptor was identified in a woman aged 18-29 years in good health and CMV-seropositive. The sequencing sample was made of PBMCs. The chain couples TRBV27 to TRBJ1-5, with D tentatively TRBD1 (5 bases). CDR3 nucleotides: TGTGCCAGCAGTTTAAGATCGGGACTGAATGGAGCCCACAATCAGCCCCAGCATTTT. Its translation is CASSLRSGLNGAHNQPQHF.